This TCR beta chain comes out of a study of brain T cells in children with intractable seizures. Broader study findings: Viral specificity was inferred only from CDR3 similarity; HCMV serostatus was unknown.

Per the germline V gene, CDR1 is SGHAT and CDR2 is FQNNGV. This CDR3 is built from 17 residues. Trimming stripped 1 base from V and 8 bases from J, with 23 bases between. The repertoire was sequenced with immunoSEQ multiplex PCR; TCRdb's copy has only in-frame clones and lacks some. The table lists about 340,000 clones, over 90% of them singletons, with around 5% in the top ten. As for this clone: The antigen remains undetermined.

Time point in this sample: blood from clinic visit 5 months post-surgery; TSC patient then seizure free. The sequenced cases were selected for having the highest brain T cell transcript signatures. Before surgery, patients took at least one anti-epileptic drug. The sample in question was peripheral blood, obtained roughly 5 months after surgery. J is TRBJ1-1 and V is TRBV11-2; possible D gene TRBD1, 5 bases. This sequence originates from a boy under three years old with tuberous sclerosis and intractable seizures. CDR3 sequence reads: CASSLVPRDPRNLEAFF. The CDR3 coding sequence is TGTGCCAGCAGCTTAGTCCCCCGGGACCCCAGAAATTTAGAAGCTTTCTTT.